The T cell receptor (beta chain) described here comes from a study of T cells in Graves' hyperthyroidism and ophthalmopathy. Study findings and constraints: Using 13 V-J features, a model discriminated ophthalmopathy from stable hyperthyroidism.

RNA transcripts served as the template for amplifying TCR beta CDR3 regions. A first-round RT-PCR of the TCR CDR3 used the HTBI primer set. From the multiplex PCR reads, TCRdb called clonotypes with MiXCR, one entry per CDR3 protein. Among around 350,000 distinct CDR3 sequences listed, less than 20% were seen once. The patients, who ranged from 18 to 65 in age, presented with newly diagnosed hyperthyroidism lasting under 2 months. About 10 ml fresh peripheral blood yielded the PBMCs. Germline assignment: CDR1 SGHAT and CDR2 FQDESV (reference sequence). V shed 0 bases and J shed 9 bases, with 14 bases lying between them. The CDR3 spans 15 residues. This clonotype was seen repeatedly, ten times or more. Its antigen remains unknown.

Sequenced sample: blood. The chain carries TRBV11-1 and TRBJ2-2; either TRBD1 or TRBD2 may fit D (5 bases each). The origin of this receptor is a woman aged 18 to 35 with Graves' hyperthyroidism that later progressed to Graves' ophthalmopathy. CDR3 residues: CASSLARPGARELFF. In DNA form, the CDR3 reads TGTGCCAGCAGCTTAGCGAGACCCGGGGCCCGGGAGCTGTTTTTT.